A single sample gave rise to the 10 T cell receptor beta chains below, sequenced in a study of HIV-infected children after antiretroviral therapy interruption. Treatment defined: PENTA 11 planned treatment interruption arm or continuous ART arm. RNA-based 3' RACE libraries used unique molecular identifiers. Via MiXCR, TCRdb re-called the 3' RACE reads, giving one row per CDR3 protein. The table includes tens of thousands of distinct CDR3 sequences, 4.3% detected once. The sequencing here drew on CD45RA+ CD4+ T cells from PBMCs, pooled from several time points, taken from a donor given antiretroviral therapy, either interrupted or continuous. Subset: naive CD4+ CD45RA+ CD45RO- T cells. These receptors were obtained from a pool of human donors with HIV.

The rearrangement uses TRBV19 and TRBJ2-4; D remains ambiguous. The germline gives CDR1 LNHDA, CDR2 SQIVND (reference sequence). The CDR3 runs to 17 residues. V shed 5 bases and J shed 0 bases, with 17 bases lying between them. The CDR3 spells CASSPVPVLLAKNIQYF. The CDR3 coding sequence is TGTGCCAGTAGTCCTGTCCCCGTTCTACTAGCCAAAAACATTCAGTACTTC.

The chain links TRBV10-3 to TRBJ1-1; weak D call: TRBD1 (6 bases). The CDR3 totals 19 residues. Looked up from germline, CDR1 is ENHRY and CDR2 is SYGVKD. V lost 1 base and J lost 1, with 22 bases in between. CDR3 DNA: TGTGCCATCAGTGAGTACCGAACAGGGTCATCAAACGGGAACACTGAAGCTTTCTTT. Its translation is CAISEYRTGSSNGNTEAFF.

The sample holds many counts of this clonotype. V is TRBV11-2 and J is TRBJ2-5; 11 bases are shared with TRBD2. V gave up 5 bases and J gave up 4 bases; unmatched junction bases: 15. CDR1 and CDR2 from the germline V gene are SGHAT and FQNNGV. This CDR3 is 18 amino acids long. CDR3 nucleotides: TGTGCCAGCAGCCAGTGGGAGAGTGTAGCGGGGGGGCGAGAGACCCAGTACTTC. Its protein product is CASSQWESVAGGRETQYF. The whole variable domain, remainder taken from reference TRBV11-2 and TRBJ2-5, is EAGVAQSPRYKIIEKRQSVAFWCNPISGHATLYWYQQILGQGPKLLIQFQNNGVVDDSQLPKDRFSAERLKGVDSTLKIQPAKLEDSAVYLCASSQWESVAGGRETQYFGPGTRLLVL.

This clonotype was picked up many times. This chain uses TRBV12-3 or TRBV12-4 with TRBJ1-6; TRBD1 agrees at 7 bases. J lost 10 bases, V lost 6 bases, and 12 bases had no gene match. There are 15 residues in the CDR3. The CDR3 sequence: CASSPSRQGGSPLHF. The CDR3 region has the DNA TGTGCCAGCAGCCCATCTCGACAGGGCGGATCACCCCTCCACTTT.

CDR3 nucleotide sequence: TGTGCCAGCAGTCTGGACACGAACACTGAAGCTTTCTTT. Encoded protein: CASSLDTNTEAFF. V and J are TRBV12-3 or TRBV12-4 and TRBJ1-1; a weak D match, TRBD1 (5 bases). The CDR3 loop spans 13 amino acids. Trimming took 5 bases from V and 1 from J, leaving 8 bases between them.

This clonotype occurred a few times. CDR3 amino acids: CASSQEGVTDTYEQYF. The DNA for the CDR3 is TGTGCCAGCAGCCAAGAAGGGGTCACGGACACCTACGAGCAGTACTTC. J is TRBJ2-7 and V is TRBV7-3, with a possible D match to TRBD1 (5 bases). The CDR3 totals 16 residues. The germline V and J ends were trimmed by 5 bases and 2 bases, with 19 bases remaining between them. Germline V gene lookup returns CDR1 SGHTA and CDR2 FQGTGA.

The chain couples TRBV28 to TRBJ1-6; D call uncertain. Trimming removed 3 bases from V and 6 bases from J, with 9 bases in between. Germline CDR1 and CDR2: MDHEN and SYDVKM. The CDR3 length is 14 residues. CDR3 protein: CASSFGQTNSPLHF. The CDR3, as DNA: TGTGCCAGCAGTTTCGGGCAGACTAATTCACCCCTCCACTTT.

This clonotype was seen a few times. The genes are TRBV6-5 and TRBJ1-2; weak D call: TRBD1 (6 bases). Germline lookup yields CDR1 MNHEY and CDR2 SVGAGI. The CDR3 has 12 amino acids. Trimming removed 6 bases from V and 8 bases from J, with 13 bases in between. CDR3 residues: CASRVGAEGYTF. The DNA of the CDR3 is TGTGCCAGCAGGGTGGGGGCCGAGGGCTACACCTTC.

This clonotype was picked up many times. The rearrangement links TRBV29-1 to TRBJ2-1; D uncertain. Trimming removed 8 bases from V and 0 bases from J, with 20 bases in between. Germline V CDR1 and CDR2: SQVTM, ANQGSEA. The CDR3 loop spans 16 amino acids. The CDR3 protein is CSTPKVAGSSYNEQFF. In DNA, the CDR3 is TGCAGCACCCCCAAGGTAGCAGGCAGCTCCTACAATGAGCAGTTCTTC.

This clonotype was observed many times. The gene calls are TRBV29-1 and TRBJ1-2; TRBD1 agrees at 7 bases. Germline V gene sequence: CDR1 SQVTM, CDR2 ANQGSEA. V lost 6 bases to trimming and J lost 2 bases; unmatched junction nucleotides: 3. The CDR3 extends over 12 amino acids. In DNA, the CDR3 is TGCAGCGTCTGGGACAGAAACTATGGCTACACCTTC. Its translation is CSVWDRNYGYTF.